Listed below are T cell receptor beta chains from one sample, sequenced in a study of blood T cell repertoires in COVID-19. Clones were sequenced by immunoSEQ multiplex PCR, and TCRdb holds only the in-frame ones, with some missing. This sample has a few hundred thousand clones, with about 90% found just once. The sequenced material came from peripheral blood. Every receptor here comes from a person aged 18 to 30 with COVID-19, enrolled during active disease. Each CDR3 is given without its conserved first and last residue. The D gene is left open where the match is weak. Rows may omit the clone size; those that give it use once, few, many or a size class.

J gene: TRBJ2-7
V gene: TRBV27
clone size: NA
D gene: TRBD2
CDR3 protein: ASSFGTSGTYEQY

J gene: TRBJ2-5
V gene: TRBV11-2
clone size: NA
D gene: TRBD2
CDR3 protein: ASSLGSGRASETQY

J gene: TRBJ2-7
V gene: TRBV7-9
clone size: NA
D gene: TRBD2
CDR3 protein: ASSLAIPAGGTYEQY

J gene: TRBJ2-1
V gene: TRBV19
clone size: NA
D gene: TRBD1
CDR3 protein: ASSMDRGDEQF

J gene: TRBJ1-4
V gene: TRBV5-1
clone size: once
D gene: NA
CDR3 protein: ASSPGAGEKLF

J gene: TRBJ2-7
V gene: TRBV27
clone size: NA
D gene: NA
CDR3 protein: ATRSGHEQY

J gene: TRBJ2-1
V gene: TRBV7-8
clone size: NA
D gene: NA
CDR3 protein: ASSPSRILWSYNEQF

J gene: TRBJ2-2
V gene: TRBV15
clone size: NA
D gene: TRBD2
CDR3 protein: ATSLGLAGLNTGELF

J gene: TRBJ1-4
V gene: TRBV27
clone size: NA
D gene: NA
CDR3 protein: AQEPRDTNEKLF

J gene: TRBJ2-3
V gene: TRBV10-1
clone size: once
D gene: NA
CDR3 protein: ASSDIEGDTPSTDTQY

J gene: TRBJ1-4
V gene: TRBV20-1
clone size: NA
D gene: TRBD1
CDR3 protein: SASVPGQGRPSEKLF

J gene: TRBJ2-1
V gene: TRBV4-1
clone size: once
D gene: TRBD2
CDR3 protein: ASSQDSGRGNEQF

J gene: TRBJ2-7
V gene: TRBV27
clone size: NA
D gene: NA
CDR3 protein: ASSANRGGYEQY

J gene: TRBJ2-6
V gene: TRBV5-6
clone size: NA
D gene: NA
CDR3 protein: ASSLFVSNSGANVLT

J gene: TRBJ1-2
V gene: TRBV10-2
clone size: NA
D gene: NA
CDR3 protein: ASSEAARGGRVDGYT

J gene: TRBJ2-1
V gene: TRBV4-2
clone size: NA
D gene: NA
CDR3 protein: ASSDLSGAKREQF

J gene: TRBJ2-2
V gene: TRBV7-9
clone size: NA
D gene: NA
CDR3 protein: ASSPDTGELF

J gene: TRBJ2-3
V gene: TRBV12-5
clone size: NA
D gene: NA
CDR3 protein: ASGYSETDTQY

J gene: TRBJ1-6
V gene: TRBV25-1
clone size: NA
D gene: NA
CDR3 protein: ASGHAKNRSSYNSPLH

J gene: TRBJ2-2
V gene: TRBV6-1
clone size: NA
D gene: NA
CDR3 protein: ASSEAPGSGELF

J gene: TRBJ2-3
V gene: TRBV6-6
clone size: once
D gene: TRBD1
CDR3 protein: ASSLDRGQDTQY

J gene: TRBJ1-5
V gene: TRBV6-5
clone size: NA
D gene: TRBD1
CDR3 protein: ASSYGTGGNQPQH

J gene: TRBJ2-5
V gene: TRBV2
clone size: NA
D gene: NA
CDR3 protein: ASSRGVLAGGIETQY

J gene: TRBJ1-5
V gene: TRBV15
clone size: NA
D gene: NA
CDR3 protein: ATSRDQGYNQPQH

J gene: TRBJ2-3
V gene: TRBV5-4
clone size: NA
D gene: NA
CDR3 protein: ASSFIRERTDTQY

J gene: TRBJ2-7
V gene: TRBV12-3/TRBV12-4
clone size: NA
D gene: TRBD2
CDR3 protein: ASQTSGWAKQY

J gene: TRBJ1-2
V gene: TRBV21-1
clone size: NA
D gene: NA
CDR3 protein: ASSKDYLFPSVVLYGYT

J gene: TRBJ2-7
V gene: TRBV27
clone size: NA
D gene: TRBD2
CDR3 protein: ASSLGGDYYEQY

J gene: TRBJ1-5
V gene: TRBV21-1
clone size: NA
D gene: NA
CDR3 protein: ASSRDRRPWQPQH

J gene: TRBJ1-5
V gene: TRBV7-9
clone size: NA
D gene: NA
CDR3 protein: ASSRPKDLRNQPQH

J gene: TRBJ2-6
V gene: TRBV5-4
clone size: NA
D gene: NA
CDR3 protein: ASSLVTTGANVLT

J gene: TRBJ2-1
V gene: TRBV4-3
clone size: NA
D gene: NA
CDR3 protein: ASSQLPQGSSYNEQF

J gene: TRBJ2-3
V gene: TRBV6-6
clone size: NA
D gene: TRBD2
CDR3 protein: ASFPASGNTDTQY

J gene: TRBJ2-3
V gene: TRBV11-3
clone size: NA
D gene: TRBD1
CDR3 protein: VRTGKEDTQY

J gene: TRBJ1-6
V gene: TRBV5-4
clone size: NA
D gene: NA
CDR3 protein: ASRRGLLSPLH

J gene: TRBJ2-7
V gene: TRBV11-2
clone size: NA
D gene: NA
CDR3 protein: ASSLGAGDEQY

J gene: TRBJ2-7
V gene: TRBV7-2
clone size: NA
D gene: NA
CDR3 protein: ASSLSYLYEQY

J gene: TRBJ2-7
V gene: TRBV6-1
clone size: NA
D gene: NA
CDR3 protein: ASSDGGFGYEQY

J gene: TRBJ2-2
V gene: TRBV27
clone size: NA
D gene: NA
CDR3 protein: ASSLQGPGELF

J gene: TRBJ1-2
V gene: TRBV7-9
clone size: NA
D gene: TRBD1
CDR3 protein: ASSLDRQGRGYT

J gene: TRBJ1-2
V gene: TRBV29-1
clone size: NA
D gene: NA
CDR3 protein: SVESLGVDYGYT

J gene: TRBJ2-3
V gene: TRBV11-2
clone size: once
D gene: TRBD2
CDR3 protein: ASSASGANSLYTQY

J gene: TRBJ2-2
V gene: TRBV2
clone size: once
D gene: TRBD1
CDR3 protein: ASRARDRGPGELF

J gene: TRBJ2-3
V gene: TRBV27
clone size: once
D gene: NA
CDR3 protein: ASSYAGPGVAQY